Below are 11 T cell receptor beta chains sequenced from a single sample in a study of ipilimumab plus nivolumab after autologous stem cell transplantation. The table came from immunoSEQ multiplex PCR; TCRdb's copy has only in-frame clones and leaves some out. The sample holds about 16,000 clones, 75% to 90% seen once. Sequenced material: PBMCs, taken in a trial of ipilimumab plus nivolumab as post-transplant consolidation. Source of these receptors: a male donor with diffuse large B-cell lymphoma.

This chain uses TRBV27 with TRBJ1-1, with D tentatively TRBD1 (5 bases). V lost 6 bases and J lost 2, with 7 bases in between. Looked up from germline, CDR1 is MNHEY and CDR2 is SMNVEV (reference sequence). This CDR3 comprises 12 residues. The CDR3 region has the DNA TGTGCCAGCAGCCAGGGCAACACTGAAGCTTTCTTT. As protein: CASSQGNTEAFF.

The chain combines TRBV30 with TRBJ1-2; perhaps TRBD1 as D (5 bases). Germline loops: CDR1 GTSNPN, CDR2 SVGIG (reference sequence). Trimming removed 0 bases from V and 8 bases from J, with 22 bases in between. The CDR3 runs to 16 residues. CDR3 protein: CAWSVGRNYISGGYTF. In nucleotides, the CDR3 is TGTGCCTGGAGTGTGGGACGGAACTATATCTCGGGGGGCTACACCTTC.

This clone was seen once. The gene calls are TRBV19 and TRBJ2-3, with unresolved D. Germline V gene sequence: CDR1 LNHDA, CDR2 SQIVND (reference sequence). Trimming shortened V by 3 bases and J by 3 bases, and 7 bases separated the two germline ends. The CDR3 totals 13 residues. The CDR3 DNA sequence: TGTGCCAGTAGTATCGGTGGGACAGATACGCAGTATTTT. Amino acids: CASSIGGTDTQYF.

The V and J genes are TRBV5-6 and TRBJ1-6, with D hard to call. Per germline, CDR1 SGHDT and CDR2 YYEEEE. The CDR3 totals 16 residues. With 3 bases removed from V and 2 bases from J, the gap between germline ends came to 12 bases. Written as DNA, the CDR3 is TGTGCCAGCAGCTCCCCGGGTCTTGCCTATAATTCACCCCTCCACTTT. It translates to CASSSPGLAYNSPLHF.

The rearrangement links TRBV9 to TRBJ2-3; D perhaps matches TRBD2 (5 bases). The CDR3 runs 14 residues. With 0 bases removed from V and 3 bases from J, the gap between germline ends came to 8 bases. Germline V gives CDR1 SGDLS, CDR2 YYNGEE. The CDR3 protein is CASSVGTGTDTQYF. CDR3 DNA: TGTGCCAGCAGCGTAGGCACGGGAACAGATACGCAGTATTTT.

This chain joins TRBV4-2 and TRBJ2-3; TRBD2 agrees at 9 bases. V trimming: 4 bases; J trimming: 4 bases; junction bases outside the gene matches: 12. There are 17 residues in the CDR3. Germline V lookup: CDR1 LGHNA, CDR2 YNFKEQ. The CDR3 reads CASSRMTPGLASDTQYF. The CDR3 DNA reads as TGTGCCAGCAGCCGAATGACCCCGGGACTAGCTTCAGATACGCAGTATTTT.

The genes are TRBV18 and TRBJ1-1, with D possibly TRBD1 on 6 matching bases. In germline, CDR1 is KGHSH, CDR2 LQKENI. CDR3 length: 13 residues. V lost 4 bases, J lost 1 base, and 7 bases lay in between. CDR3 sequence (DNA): TGTGCCAGCTCACGGACAGCGAACACTGAAGCTTTCTTT. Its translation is CASSRTANTEAFF. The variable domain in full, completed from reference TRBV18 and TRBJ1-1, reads NAGVMQNPRHLVRRRGQEARLRCSPMKGHSHVYWYRQLPEEGLKFMVYLQKENIIDESGMPKERFSAEFPKEGPSILRIQQVVRGDSAAYFCASSRTANTEAFFGQGTRLTVV.

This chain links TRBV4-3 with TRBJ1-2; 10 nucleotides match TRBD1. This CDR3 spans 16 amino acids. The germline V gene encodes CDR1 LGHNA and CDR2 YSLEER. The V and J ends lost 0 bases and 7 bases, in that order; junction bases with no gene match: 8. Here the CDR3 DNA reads TGCGCCAGCAGCCAAGATCGAGGGGACAGGGGAGGTGGCTACACCTTC. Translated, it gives CASSQDRGDRGGGYTF.

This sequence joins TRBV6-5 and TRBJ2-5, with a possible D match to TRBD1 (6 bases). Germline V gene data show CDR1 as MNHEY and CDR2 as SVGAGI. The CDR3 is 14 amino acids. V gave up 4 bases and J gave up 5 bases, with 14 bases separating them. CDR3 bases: TGTGCCAGCAGTTGGGGGCGGATGGGGGAGACCCAGTACTTC. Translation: CASSWGRMGETQYF.

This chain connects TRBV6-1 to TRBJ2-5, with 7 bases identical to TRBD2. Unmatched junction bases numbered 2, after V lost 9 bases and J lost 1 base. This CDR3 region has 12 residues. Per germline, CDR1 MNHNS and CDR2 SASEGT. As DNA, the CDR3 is TGTGCCAGTGGACTAGGCCAAGAGACCCAGTACTTC. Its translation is CASGLGQETQYF.

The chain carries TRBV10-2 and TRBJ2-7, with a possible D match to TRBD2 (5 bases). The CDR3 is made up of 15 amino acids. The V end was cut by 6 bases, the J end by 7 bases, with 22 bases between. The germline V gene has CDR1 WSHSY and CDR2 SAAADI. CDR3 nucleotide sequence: TGCGCCAGCAGGGGTGTTCAGCGGCGCGTGGAAGAGCAGTACTTC. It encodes CASRGVQRRVEEQYF.